The rows below give T cell receptor beta chains drawn from one sample of a study of blood T cell repertoires in COVID-19. Sequenced by immunoSEQ multiplex PCR; TCRdb stores in-frame clones only, minus some. This sample has roughly 340,000 clones, with around 90% found just once. Sequenced material: peripheral blood. The receptors here all came from a woman between 18 and 29 years old who had recovered from COVID-19. Each CDR3 is given with its conserved first and last residue. The order of the fields is V gene, clone size, J gene, D gene, CDR3 protein, CDR3 DNA. The D gene is left open where the match is weak. Clone size, where shown, is once, few, many, or a class for clones that have expanded.

TRBV19	.	TRBJ2-2	TRBD2	CASTLGTRAGELFF	TGTGCCAGTACCCTGGGGACTAGGGCCGGGGAGCTGTTTTTT
TRBV7-9	.	TRBJ2-1	TRBD1	CASTQAGQGARNEQFF	TGTGCCAGCACCCAAGCGGGACAGGGGGCCAGAAATGAGCAGTTCTTC
TRBV27	.	TRBJ2-1	TRBD1	CASSLSGTGGSAGGPYNEQFF	TGTGCCAGCAGTTTATCCGGGACAGGGGGCTCGGCGGGAGGCCCCTACAATGAGCAGTTCTTC
TRBV5-4	.	TRBJ1-1	TRBD1	CASSFGAGGAGEAFF	TGTGCCAGCAGCTTCGGGGCAGGGGGCGCGGGTGAAGCTTTCTTT
TRBV9	.	TRBJ2-3	TRBD2	CASSVGGRDADTQYF	TGTGCCAGCAGCGTAGGTGGGAGGGATGCAGATACGCAGTATTTT
TRBV5-4	.	TRBJ1-2	.	CASSLRQGTGYTF	TGTGCCAGCAGCTTGAGGCAGGGTACTGGCTACACCTTC
TRBV12-5	.	TRBJ1-2	.	CASGMDIVSNYGYTF	TGTGCTAGTGGGATGGACATCGTGTCTAACTATGGCTACACCTTC
TRBV19	.	TRBJ2-1	TRBD2	CATSTIAGGKNEQFF	TGTGCCACTAGTACTATCGCGGGAGGGAAAAATGAGCAGTTCTTC
TRBV30	.	TRBJ2-1	.	CAWSVLRGRGANEQFF	TGTGCCTGGAGTGTACTGAGGGGGAGGGGAGCGAATGAGCAGTTCTTC
TRBV6-2/TRBV6-3	.	TRBJ2-5	TRBD2	CASSHKAGGPIYSPGETQYF	TGTGCCAGCAGTCACAAAGCGGGAGGGCCGATTTATTCTCCAGGGGAGACCCAGTACTTC
TRBV4-3	once	TRBJ1-3	.	CASSQAATRRGDTIYF	TGCGCCAGCAGCCAAGCGGCGACTAGGCGCGGAGACACCATATATTTT
TRBV5-1	.	TRBJ2-1	.	CASSFGLGSEQFF	TGCGCCAGCAGCTTTGGACTGGGTAGTGAGCAGTTCTTC
TRBV5-1	.	TRBJ2-2	TRBD2	CASSREGAGELFF	TGCGCCAGCAGCAGGGAGGGCGCCGGGGAGCTGTTTTTT
TRBV9	once	TRBJ1-1	TRBD1	CASSMTGGSNTEAFF	TGTGCCAGCAGCATGACAGGGGGCTCGAACACTGAAGCTTTCTTT
TRBV5-1	.	TRBJ2-1	.	CASSPPGYGGLSDEQFF	TGCGCCAGCAGCCCTCCGGGTTACGGGGGACTGAGCGATGAGCAGTTCTTC
TRBV27	.	TRBJ2-2	TRBD1	CASSFRQGARELFF	TGTGCCAGCAGTTTCCGACAGGGGGCTAGGGAGCTGTTTTTT
TRBV3-1/TRBV3-2	.	TRBJ1-1	.	CASSYGGGTEAFF	TGTGCCAGCAGCTATGGGGGCGGGACTGAAGCTTTCTTT
TRBV6-6	.	TRBJ1-2	.	CASEPYRATNYGYTF	TGTGCCAGCGAGCCATACAGAGCTACTAACTATGGCTACACCTTC
TRBV20-1	once	TRBJ1-1	.	CSGRELTEAFF	TGCAGTGGGAGGGAGTTGACTGAAGCTTTCTTT
TRBV11-2	.	TRBJ2-5	.	CASSLVSRGWETQYF	TGTGCCAGCAGCTTAGTATCGAGGGGGTGGGAGACCCAGTACTTC
TRBV4-3	.	TRBJ1-2	.	CASSQDRAYGYTF	TGCGCCAGCAGCCAAGATAGAGCCTATGGCTACACCTTC
TRBV6-2/TRBV6-3	.	TRBJ1-1	TRBD1	CASSYPTGPTEAFF	TGTGCCAGCAGTTACCCGACAGGGCCCACTGAAGCTTTCTTT
TRBV11-3	.	TRBJ2-2	TRBD1	CASSFGQGGLFF	TGTGCCAGCAGCTTCGGACAGGGAGGGCTGTTTTTT
TRBV30	.	TRBJ2-3	.	CAWSAGLGGAGTDTQYF	TGTGCCTGGAGTGCCGGGTTGGGGGGAGCGGGCACAGATACGCAGTATTTT
TRBV9	once	TRBJ2-2	.	CASSVLDGPNTGELFF	TGTGCCAGCAGCGTACTAGACGGCCCGAACACCGGGGAGCTGTTTTTT
TRBV4-3	.	TRBJ1-1	TRBD1	CASSQDIDRGGTEAFF	TGCGCCAGCAGCCAAGATATAGACAGGGGCGGCACTGAAGCTTTCTTT
TRBV11-2	.	TRBJ2-2	TRBD2	CASSWEGRGELFF	TGTGCCAGCAGCTGGGAGGGACGGGGGGAGCTGTTTTTT
TRBV24-1	.	TRBJ1-4	.	CATFKLVPEKLFF	TGTGCCACCTTTAAGTTAGTTCCGGAAAAACTGTTTTTT
TRBV11-2	once	TRBJ2-3	.	CASSLLALVGTDTQYF	TGTGCCAGCAGCCTACTCGCTTTGGTAGGCACAGATACGCAGTATTTT
TRBV5-1	.	TRBJ2-1	.	CASSLAAVYNEQFF	TGCGCCAGCAGCTTGGCCGCGGTATACAATGAGCAGTTCTTC
TRBV4-1	once	TRBJ2-3	TRBD2	CASSPGRGRTADTQYF	TGCGCCAGCAGCCCCGGGAGGGGTAGGACGGCAGATACGCAGTATTTT